This entry concerns a single T cell receptor beta chain. Time point reported: blood 4 weeks post-SBRT, at nephrectomy. The treatment denotes: 15 Gy SBRT to primary tumor, nephrectomy 4 weeks later. The source of the sample is a study of radiation and T cells in renal cell carcinoma. The length of the CDR3 is 18 residues. Germline V gene lookup returns CDR1 SGHRS and CDR2 YFSETQ. V was clipped by 4 bases and J by 0 bases; unmatched bases: 8. Using immunoSEQ multiplex PCR, the repertoire was profiled, and TCRdb retains in-frame clones only, with some absent. This sample has about 78,000 clones, with approximately 90% found just once.

This sequence was found in a woman between 70 and 85 years old with renal cell carcinoma. The specimen was blood, collected from a patient whose treatment included radiotherapy and nephrectomy. The chain employs TRBV5-1 and TRBJ2-2; 11 positions match TRBD2. CDR3 protein: CASSLEPSGGPNTGELFF. The CDR3 bases are TGCGCCAGCAGCCTGGAGCCTAGCGGGGGGCCGAACACCGGGGAGCTGTTTTTT.